These T cell receptor beta chains were read from a single sample in a study of shared clonotypes between healthy human individuals. This table comes from immunoSEQ multiplex PCR, and its TCRdb copy is limited to in-frame clones, with some not included. The repertoire holds some 2,500,000 clones, 85% to 95% seen once, with more than 0.35% in the top ten. Sequencing was done on a sample of naive CD4+ T cells from PBMCs. These receptors came from a young man in good health. Some clones in this sample may be carry-over from other donors' samples. CDR3s include the opening cysteine and the closing phenylalanine or tryptophan. D genes are given only for firm matches.

V gene: TRBV5-1
D gene: TRBD2
J gene: TRBJ2-2
CDR3 protein: CASSFLAGAGGELFF

V gene: TRBV30
D gene: NA
J gene: TRBJ1-3
CDR3 protein: CAWSPRDPGNTIYF

V gene: TRBV27
D gene: NA
J gene: TRBJ2-1
CDR3 protein: CASSLMAEGNEQFF

V gene: TRBV5-1
D gene: TRBD1
J gene: TRBJ1-2
CDR3 protein: CASGKTGALEPYGYTF

V gene: TRBV27
D gene: TRBD2
J gene: TRBJ2-1
CDR3 protein: CASSFGGYSGRAYNEQFF

V gene: TRBV2
D gene: NA
J gene: TRBJ2-5
CDR3 protein: CASRGDRFQETQYF

V gene: TRBV19
D gene: NA
J gene: TRBJ1-1
CDR3 protein: CASSIVAGKNTEAFF

V gene: TRBV5-1
D gene: NA
J gene: TRBJ2-5
CDR3 protein: CASSLGRVDQETQYF

V gene: TRBV7-2
D gene: TRBD1
J gene: TRBJ1-3
CDR3 protein: CASSSRQGGGNTIYF

V gene: TRBV10-2
D gene: TRBD2
J gene: TRBJ2-5
CDR3 protein: CASSPTSGKYQETQYF

V gene: TRBV7-9
D gene: NA
J gene: TRBJ2-5
CDR3 protein: CASSSPMVGETQYF

V gene: TRBV5-5
D gene: NA
J gene: TRBJ1-1
CDR3 protein: CASSLVALNPLAFF

V gene: TRBV7-8
D gene: TRBD2
J gene: TRBJ2-7
CDR3 protein: CASRTSGTYEQYF

V gene: TRBV18
D gene: NA
J gene: TRBJ2-5
CDR3 protein: CASLSFLQETQYF

V gene: TRBV7-2
D gene: TRBD1
J gene: TRBJ2-7
CDR3 protein: CASSEDRGQIYEQYF

V gene: TRBV20-1
D gene: TRBD2
J gene: TRBJ2-7
CDR3 protein: CSATGREGQYF

V gene: TRBV6-5
D gene: NA
J gene: TRBJ1-2
CDR3 protein: CASSSPGEANYGYTF

V gene: TRBV27
D gene: NA
J gene: TRBJ1-2
CDR3 protein: CASSLPPTDYGYTF

V gene: TRBV29-1
D gene: TRBD1
J gene: TRBJ1-3
CDR3 protein: CSVEVGTGNSGNTIYF

V gene: TRBV7-9
D gene: NA
J gene: TRBJ2-3
CDR3 protein: CASSSSGGDTQYF

V gene: TRBV11-2
D gene: NA
J gene: TRBJ2-7
CDR3 protein: CVSTLNYEQYF

V gene: TRBV7-3
D gene: TRBD2
J gene: TRBJ2-3
CDR3 protein: CASSLSGGYTDTQYF

V gene: TRBV19
D gene: NA
J gene: TRBJ2-7
CDR3 protein: CASSIVRTSREQYF

V gene: TRBV30
D gene: NA
J gene: TRBJ2-7
CDR3 protein: CAWTETGEYEQYF

V gene: TRBV28
D gene: NA
J gene: TRBJ2-7
CDR3 protein: CASSSRGYEQYF

V gene: TRBV28
D gene: TRBD1
J gene: TRBJ1-2
CDR3 protein: CASSLGQATWGYTF

V gene: TRBV5-1
D gene: NA
J gene: TRBJ1-3
CDR3 protein: CASSLAGSRGGSGNTIYF